The 30 T cell receptor beta chains below all came from one sample that was sequenced in a study of blood T cell repertoires in COVID-19. This table comes from immunoSEQ multiplex PCR, and its TCRdb copy is limited to in-frame clones, with some not included. The sample records approximately 90,000 clones, roughly nine tenths being singletons. The specimen sequenced was peripheral blood. Every receptor here comes from a man in his fifties with acute or convalescent COVID-19.

This clone showed up just once. The gene calls are TRBV29-1 and TRBJ2-7; TRBD1 matches 9 bases. Germline V gene sequence: CDR1 SQVTM, CDR2 ANQGSEA. The CDR3 has 13 amino acids. V shed 6 bases and J 3 bases; nucleotides not matched to a gene: 6. The CDR3 nucleotides read TGCAGCGTCGAGGACAGGGGAGGCTACGAGCAGTACTTC. Translated: CSVEDRGGYEQYF.

V usage is TRBV6-5 and J usage is TRBJ2-7, with D tentatively TRBD1 (5 bases). With 10 bases removed from V and 6 bases from J, the gap between germline ends came to 16 bases. CDR1 MNHEY and CDR2 SVGAGI come from the germline V gene. CDR3 size: 12 residues. CDR3 DNA sequence: TGTGCCACCGGACATATCGAACCCGAGCAGTACTTC. It yields the protein CATGHIEPEQYF.

The rearrangement joins TRBV5-3 to TRBJ1-4, with TRBD1 matching over 7 bases. TRBV5-3 is recorded as an ORF, its role being uncertain. V lost 2 bases and J lost 6; bases outside the gene matches: 7. The CDR3 spans 15 residues. CDR3 in DNA: TGTGCCAGAAGCTTAATTAGGGGGCCGGATGAAAAACTGTTTTTT. Translation gives CARSLIRGPDEKLFF.

Concerning this clone itself: Other DNA sequences in this sample translate to the same CDR3. This chain links TRBV10-3 with TRBJ1-1; TRBD1 aligns across 8 bases. Germline CDR1 reads ENHRY; CDR2 reads SYGVKD. The CDR3 contains 14 residues. The V gene end was trimmed by 5 bases and the J gene end by 1 base; junction bases not matched to a gene: 3. In DNA form, the CDR3 reads TGTGCCATCAGTCTTGGACAGGGGAACACTGAAGCTTTCTTT. Amino acids: CAISLGQGNTEAFF.

In its sample, this clone was seen a few times. The chain links TRBV19 to TRBJ1-2; D gene uncertain. Trimming cost V 0 bases and J 8 bases, with 19 bases left between them. Germline V gene lookup returns CDR1 LNHDA and CDR2 SQIVND (reference sequence). The CDR3 covers 16 residues. The CDR3 reads CASSIETPIRSGGYTF. The CDR3 nucleotides are TGTGCCAGTAGTATAGAGACGCCCATCCGCTCGGGAGGCTACACCTTC. Drawing the rest from reference TRBV19 and TRBJ1-2, the complete variable domain is DGGITQSPKYLFRKEGQNVTLSCEQNLNHDAMYWYRQDPGQGLRLIYYSQIVNDFQKGDIAEGYSVSREKKESFPLTVTSAQKNPTAFYLCASSIETPIRSGGYTFGSGTRLTVV.

The gene calls are TRBV18 and TRBJ2-3; possibly TRBD1 for D (5 bases). Trimming removed 0 bases from V and 9 bases from J, with 19 bases in between. Germline CDR1 reads KGHSH; CDR2 reads LQKENI. The CDR3 is made up of 16 amino acids. In DNA, the CDR3 is TGTGCCAGCTCACCACCCGCAGGGCCCTCCACCAAGACGCAGTATTTT. This codes for CASSPPAGPSTKTQYF. Full variable domain (remainder filled in from reference TRBV18 and TRBJ2-3): NAGVMQNPRHLVRRRGQEARLRCSPMKGHSHVYWYRQLPEEGLKFMVYLQKENIIDESGMPKERFSAEFPKEGPSILRIQQVVRGDSAAYFCASSPPAGPSTKTQYFGPGTRLTVL.

The chain has TRBV6-1 and TRBJ2-1; 7 positions match TRBD1. Germline lookup yields CDR1 MNHNS and CDR2 SASEGT. Trimming took 1 base from V and 5 from J; bases not matched to a gene: 8. This CDR3 contains 16 residues. The CDR3 nucleotides read TGTGCCAGCAGTGAAGTAAGGGGGCACGATAACAATGAGCAGTTCTTC. Translated, it gives CASSEVRGHDNNEQFF.

V is TRBV28 and J is TRBJ1-4; 9 nucleotides match TRBD1. CDR1 and CDR2 (germline): MDHEN, SYDVKM. Trimming cost V 3 bases and J 8 bases; bases outside gene matches: 4. The CDR3 is made up of 14 amino acids. CDR3 sequence (DNA): TGTGCCAGCAGTTTGGTGGGGACAGGGGAAAAACTGTTTTTT. Translated, it gives CASSLVGTGEKLFF.

The chain carries TRBV9 and TRBJ1-1; D uncertain. V dropped 4 bases and J dropped 0 bases, with 10 bases sitting between them. Germline values: CDR1 SGDLS, CDR2 YYNGEE. CDR3 length: 14 residues. The CDR3 loop is CASSPGGLNTEAFF. The CDR3 nucleotides read TGTGCCAGCAGCCCTGGCGGGTTGAACACTGAAGCTTTCTTT.

The chain carries TRBV6-5 and TRBJ1-3; a possible D gene is TRBD1 (5 bases). Deletions cut 0 bases from V and 8 bases from J, with 14 bases between. The germline V gene has CDR1 MNHEY and CDR2 SVGAGI. The CDR3 extends over 15 amino acids. CDR3 sequence: CASSYSGLRGDTIYF. CDR3 coding DNA: TGTGCCAGCAGTTACTCGGGGCTTCGAGGAGACACCATATATTTT.

The chain carries TRBV6-6 and TRBJ2-7; TRBD1 aligns across 10 bases. The germline V gene has CDR1 MNHNY and CDR2 SVGAGI (reference sequence). The junction had 5 bases not matched to a gene; V was cut back by 6 bases and J by 3 bases. This CDR3 spans 14 amino acids. The CDR3 DNA reads TGTGCCAGCAGGCGGGACAGGGGATACTACGAGCAGTACTTC. It translates to CASRRDRGYYEQYF.

The chain combines TRBV27 with TRBJ2-2; perhaps TRBD2 as D (6 bases). Per the germline V gene, CDR1 is MNHEY and CDR2 is SMNVEV (reference sequence). CDR3 length: 14 residues. Trimming stripped 0 bases from V and 5 bases from J, with 7 bases between. The CDR3 protein is CASSLSGLTGELFF. The CDR3 nucleotides read TGTGCCAGCAGTTTATCAGGACTAACCGGGGAGCTGTTTTTT.

The V and J genes are TRBV7-9 and TRBJ2-5, with 8 bases identical to TRBD2. The CDR3 consists of 14 residues. Trimming cost V 2 bases and J 5 bases; bases outside gene matches: 4. CDR1 is SEHNR and CDR2 is FQNEAQ in the germline V gene (reference sequence). The CDR3 loop is CASSLTGGRETQYF. The CDR3 DNA sequence: TGTGCCAGCAGCTTAACGGGGGGGCGGGAGACCCAGTACTTC.

The rearrangement links TRBV7-2 to TRBJ1-6, with D uncertain. The V gene's germline CDR1 is SGHTA and CDR2 FQGNSA. This CDR3 has 15 residues. Trimming shortened V by 0 bases and J by 10 bases, and 13 bases separated the two germline ends. This CDR3 is CASSLAGIRQSPLHF. CDR3 in DNA: TGTGCCAGCAGCTTAGCCGGGATCCGCCAGTCACCCCTCCACTTT.

This clone has only one observation. The J gene is TRBJ1-2, the V gene TRBV27; D might be TRBD1 (6 bases). This CDR3 comprises 14 residues. V dropped 1 base and J dropped 6 bases, with 12 bases sitting between them. Germline loops: CDR1 MNHEY, CDR2 SMNVEV (reference sequence). The CDR3 region is CASSLFTGSNGYTF. The DNA of the CDR3 is TGTGCCAGCAGTTTATTTACAGGGTCCAATGGCTACACCTTC.

The rearrangement uses TRBV28 and TRBJ1-5; TRBD1 agrees at 9 bases. This CDR3 region has 17 residues. After removal of 1 base from V and 5 bases from J, the junction contained 9 bases not matched to a gene. The germline gives CDR1 MDHEN, CDR2 SYDVKM. The CDR3 loop reads CASSLYWDRVVYQPQHF. The DNA of the CDR3 is TGTGCCAGCAGTTTATATTGGGACAGGGTGGTATATCAGCCCCAGCATTTT.

The chain is built from TRBV7-9 and TRBJ1-6, with D perhaps matching TRBD1 (5 bases). From germline, CDR1 is SEHNR and CDR2 FQNEAQ (reference sequence). With 6 bases removed from V and 0 bases from J, the gap between germline ends came to 12 bases. The CDR3 length is 16 residues. This chain's CDR3 is CASRRQLPSYNSPLHF. The CDR3, as DNA: TGTGCCAGCAGAAGACAGTTACCCTCCTATAATTCACCCCTCCACTTT.

The chain uses TRBV15 and TRBJ2-3; D is undetermined. The CDR3 sequence is 13 residues long. V lost 3 bases and J lost 7, with 11 bases in between. Looked up from germline, CDR1 is LNHNV and CDR2 is YYDKDF (reference sequence). CDR3 region: CATSRERRNTQYF. The CDR3 DNA sequence: TGTGCCACCAGCAGGGAGAGGAGAAATACGCAGTATTTT.

The chain couples TRBV5-5 to TRBJ2-5; no clear D gene. The CDR3 totals 14 residues. V lost 0 bases, J lost 1 base, and 7 bases lay in between. CDR1 SGHKS and CDR2 YYEKEE come from the germline V gene (reference sequence). The CDR3 sequence is CASSLGAVQETQYF. CDR3 in DNA: TGTGCCAGCAGCTTGGGGGCAGTCCAAGAGACCCAGTACTTC.

The chain recombines TRBV29-1 with TRBJ1-2, with 8 bases identical to TRBD1. Trimming removed 7 bases from V and 2 bases from J; junction bases left unmatched: 6. The length of the CDR3 is 13 residues. CDR1 and CDR2 (germline): SQVTM, ANQGSEA. The CDR3, as DNA: TGCAGCGCCGGGGGACAGGCCAACTATGGCTACACCTTC. Protein sequence: CSAGGQANYGYTF.

V gene TRBV23-1 combines with J gene TRBJ1-4; D is possibly TRBD1 (6 bases). TRBV23-1 is flagged as an ORF with uncertain function. The CDR3 sequence is 13 residues long. The V gene lost 7 bases and the J gene lost 8 bases, with 14 bases spanning the gap. The CDR3 coding sequence is TGCGCCAGCAAAGGGACATCGTTAGAAAAACTGTTTTTT. This encodes CASKGTSLEKLFF.

The chain employs TRBV3-1 (or the pseudogene TRBV3-2) and TRBJ2-2; the D is unclear. Germline V gives CDR1 LGHDT, CDR2 YNNKEL (reference sequence). CDR3 length: 13 residues. V gave up 4 bases and J gave up 5 bases, with 8 bases separating them. The CDR3 DNA follows: TGTGCCAGCAGCCCCCCGTTGACCGGGGAGCTGTTTTTT. Protein product: CASSPPLTGELFF.

The chain carries TRBV27 and TRBJ1-2; no reliable D call. The CDR3 length is 16 residues. The germline CDR1 and CDR2 sequences are MNHEY and SMNVEV (reference sequence). Trimming stripped 7 bases from V and 2 bases from J, with 20 bases between. CDR3 region: CASTSYREGRNYGYTF. The CDR3 DNA reads as TGTGCCAGCACATCCTACCGGGAGGGAAGGAACTATGGCTACACCTTC.

J is TRBJ2-7 and V is TRBV6-5, with 7 nucleotides matching TRBD1. Germline assignment: CDR1 MNHEY and CDR2 SVGAGI. The CDR3 covers 14 residues. The junction had 8 bases not matched to a gene; V was cut back by 6 bases and J by 3 bases. The DNA for the CDR3 is TGTGCCAGCAGCGCGTTACAGGGGAGCTACGAGCAGTACGTC. Amino acid sequence: CASSALQGSYEQYV.

CDR3 residues: CASSSTAGAGTDTQYF. The DNA for the CDR3 is TGTGCCAGCAGTTCAACCGCGGGGGCCGGGACAGATACGCAGTATTTT. The J gene is TRBJ2-3, the V gene TRBV6-6, with D perhaps matching TRBD2 (7 bases). The CDR3 covers 16 residues. V lost 4 bases and J 3 bases, leaving 17 bases between the germline ends. Germline values: CDR1 MNHNY, CDR2 SVGAGI (reference sequence).

In this sample, this clone turned up once. This rearrangement joins TRBV5-1 to TRBJ1-6, with a tentative D call TRBD1 (6 bases). The V gene's germline CDR1 is SGHRS and CDR2 YFSETQ. This CDR3 region has 15 residues. The V end lost 0 bases, the J end lost 5 bases, and 9 bases lay between the germline ends. CDR3: CASSLAGQNNSPLHF. CDR3 coding DNA: TGCGCCAGCAGCTTGGCCGGACAGAATAATTCACCCCTCCACTTT.

This rearrangement joins TRBV7-9 to TRBJ1-5, with TRBD1 as a possible D gene (6 bases). The germline CDR1 and CDR2 sequences are SEHNR and FQNEAQ (reference sequence). V lost 3 bases, J lost 0 bases, and 9 bases lay in between. This CDR3 has 15 amino acids. CDR3: CASSFGGLSNQPQHF. The CDR3 coding sequence is TGTGCCAGCAGCTTTGGGGGCCTTAGCAATCAGCCCCAGCATTTT.

The chain couples TRBV6-6 to TRBJ1-5; D gene unclear. Germline CDR1 is MNHNY and CDR2 is SVGAGI (reference sequence). This CDR3 spans 13 amino acids. The V and J ends lost 7 bases and 4 bases respectively, with 11 bases between them. The CDR3: CASKAGQNQPQHF. The CDR3 DNA reads TGTGCCAGCAAGGCAGGCCAGAATCAGCCCCAGCATTTT.

The CDR3 DNA reads as TGTGCCAGCAGCTTTATTTTGCGGGACAGGGCCCCAACTAATGAAAAACTGTTTTTT. Protein sequence: CASSFILRDRAPTNEKLFF. The genes are TRBV11-2 and TRBJ1-4; 9 bases are shared with TRBD1. Unmatched junction bases numbered 11, after V lost 3 bases and J lost 0 bases. This CDR3 region has 19 residues. CDR1 and CDR2 from the germline V gene are SGHAT and FQNNGV.

The chain is built from TRBV24-1 and TRBJ2-5; 7 bases agree with TRBD1. J lost 3 bases, V lost 3 bases, and 6 bases had no gene match. Germline CDR1 is KGHDR and CDR2 is SFDVKD. This CDR3 has 15 amino acids. CDR3: CATSDRRQGEETQYF. CDR3 DNA sequence: TGTGCCACCAGTGATCGACGACAGGGAGAAGAGACCCAGTACTTC.